A single T cell receptor (beta chain) is shown here with its context. This clonotype was recorded many times. This clone's antigen is unknown. No much larger clonotype is one base removed from it; base qualities were not supplied. Receptor amplification or capture employed multiplex PCR. TCRdb shows the sequencer as Illumina HiSeq 4000. CDR3 regions were amplified by Arm-PCR with iRepertoire HTBI primers to construct TCR beta libraries. Before sequencing, the PCR products underwent gel purification. The paper's processing steps were these. Gene usage analysis of CDR3 amino acid clonotypes relied on the 60 or so TRBV and 15 or so TRBJ segments identified across samples. Filtered high-quality paired reads were merged into contigs using COPE and FqMerger. BLAST was used to align contigs to IMGT TRBV, TRBD and TRBJ reference genes, with CDR3 defined following IMGT. Clonotypes above 0.1% frequency were classified as highly expanded clones. Shannon entropy was used to measure repertoire diversity, and the Gini coefficient was used to measure V-J evenness. Public clonotypes were defined as clonotypes shared by more than one individual. TCRdb trimmed the raw reads at Q25, called clones with MiXCR and kept productive beta chains. Entries are consolidated by CDR3 protein sequence, retaining the most common genes and DNA. These V and J calls derive from TCRdb rather than the authors' analysis. This sample comprises around 450,000 distinct CDR3 sequences, 20% to 25% of them detected only once. The leading ten clones occupy 7.1% of the sample.

Interpreted using the paper, the time point label stands for: persistent/refractory GD, antithyroid drugs over 5 years with positive TRAb. For both TCR sequencing and RNA sequencing, RNA was extracted from PBMCs in TRIzol. Graves' disease was diagnosed according to American Thyroid Association guidelines. Recruitment of patients was carried out at an endocrinology department in Xi'an, China. From each patient, about 9.7 milliliters of peripheral blood was collected into an EDTA anticoagulant tube. Ficoll Paque Plus density gradient separation was used to isolate PBMCs, and no additional T cell sorting was done. An Agilent 2100 Bioanalyzer and agarose gel were used to check RNA quality, and a NanoDrop 2000 was used to measure RNA concentration. The entry originates in a study of regulatory T cells in long-lasting Graves disease (dated by TCRdb to the early 2020s). With regard to the full study: Persistent Graves' disease meant more than 5 years of antithyroid drug treatment with TSH receptor autoantibodies that stayed positive. Patients with persistent Graves' disease were compared with patients with newly diagnosed Graves' disease using TCR sequencing and RNA sequencing of peripheral blood. On average, persistent Graves' disease patients in the clinical cohort had been on antithyroid drugs for approximately ten years. The study was conducted in China and was registered as a clinical trial. TCR sequencing covered approximately 13 persistent and roughly 20 newly diagnosed Graves' disease patients, some 33 samples in total. General study outcomes and caveats: Lower TCR Shannon entropy and fewer highly expanded clones were observed in persistent Graves' disease patients than in newly diagnosed patients, which suggested clonal expansion. Peripheral blood alone was examined, since thyroid tissue, which constituted the primary lesion, could not be accessed. Only the TCR beta chain was sequenced and analyzed. A larger number of public clonotypes was shared among persistent patients (more than 2,500) than among newly diagnosed patients (approximately 1,000). The authors noted that the small sample size was a limitation that may lower accuracy. Persistent disease showed preferential use of TRBV28, TRBJ1-2 and TRBJ2-5, whereas newly diagnosed disease favored TRBV20-1 and TRBJ2-1.

At the junction V is shortened by 2 bases and J by 8 bases, with 12 bases in between. For CDR1 and CDR2, the germline V gene (reference sequence) lists SEHNR and FQNEAQ. The CDR3 sequence holds 14 residues, the cysteine and phenylalanine included. Of the read, only the CDR3 DNA is kept; its 42 bases are in frame from base 1. The sequence derives from a female donor with Graves disease. The sequencing here drew on peripheral blood mononuclear cells (PBMCs), taken when the disease was refractory, from a patient treated with antithyroid drugs. The chain links TRBV7-9 with TRBJ1-4; the D gene is perhaps TRBD1, on 6 matching bases. The DNA reads as follows: TGTGCCAGCAGCTTACGGGACAACAACGAAAAACTGTTTTTT. Its protein is CASSLRDNNEKLFF. Reference TRBV7-9 and TRBJ1-4 genes cover what lies past the CDR3, so the full variable domain is DTGVSQNPRHKITKRGQNVTFRCDPISEHNRLYWYRQTLGQGPEFLTYFQNEAQLEKSRLLSDRFSAERPKGSFSTLEIQRTEQGDSAMYLCASSLRDNNEKLFFGSGTQLSVL.